The rows below give T cell receptor beta chains drawn from one sample of a study of T cell changes during pregnancy in multiple sclerosis. Profiling relied on immunoSEQ multiplex PCR, and the TCRdb table lists in-frame clones only, not all of them. The sample gives around 39,000 clones, about 92% of which show up once; approximately 0.44% is in the top ten. Specimen: CD4+ T cells from peripheral blood mononuclear cells, collected in the third trimester of pregnancy. These receptors originate from a female donor in good health, enrolled as a control in a pregnancy study. The CDR3 runs from the conserved cysteine through the conserved F or W. The listing skips clone size in some rows; elsewhere it reads once, few, many or a size class.

TRBV7-2	TRBJ1-2	-	CASSPDRGQSYGYTF
TRBV5-1	TRBJ2-1	-	CASSLGARKGNEQFF
TRBV18	TRBJ1-3	-	CASSPINLMRQGENTIYF
TRBV28	TRBJ1-5	-	CASSWGGPYSNQPQHF
TRBV9	TRBJ1-2	-	CASSPDRAYGYTF
TRBV12-5	TRBJ2-1	-	CASGLGAGGDEQFF
TRBV5-4	TRBJ1-1	-	CASSTGQGGRNTEAFF
TRBV7-2	TRBJ2-2	few	CASSLSGGGAPGELFF
TRBV30	TRBJ1-6	-	CAWRAAGGFSPLHF
TRBV25-1	TRBJ1-1	-	CASSEQGHTEAFF
TRBV18	TRBJ1-5	-	CASSPRQGNGPQHF
TRBV4-2	TRBJ2-5	-	CASSQGRDRVYQETQYF
TRBV2	TRBJ1-1	-	CASSVGQGRTEAFF
TRBV20-1	TRBJ1-1	-	CSAGQGTEAFF
TRBV7-9	TRBJ1-3	-	CASSSSPGNTIYF
TRBV6-5	TRBJ1-2	-	CASSWGGGYGYTF
TRBV5-1	TRBJ2-1	-	CASSLYSRDEQFF
TRBV2	TRBJ2-5	-	CASSATGQSQETQYF
TRBV7-9	TRBJ2-3	-	CASRILAADTQYF
TRBV13	TRBJ1-3	-	CASSLDSSSGNTIYF
TRBV4-3	TRBJ2-1	-	CASSQGLGGGLYNEQFF
TRBV29-1	TRBJ1-1	-	CSVVRGGTEAFF
TRBV28	TRBJ2-1	-	CASSSPAGGNNEQFF
TRBV5-6	TRBJ2-3	-	CASSSVGVGGAADTQYF
TRBV7-9	TRBJ2-2	-	CASSVSGGRTGELFF
TRBV28	TRBJ1-5	-	CASSSTRDRVDQPQHF
TRBV7-9	TRBJ2-7	-	CASSSGGSSGEQYF
TRBV7-9	TRBJ2-1	-	CASSPTRGSGNEQFF
TRBV11-2	TRBJ1-5	-	CASSLETRGQPQHF